The rows below give T cell receptor beta chains drawn from one sample of a study of T-cell reconstitution after alpha-beta-depleted transplantation in children. MiXCR, run by TCRdb on the PCR reads, gives a single entry per CDR3 protein. Of around 420,000 distinct CDR3 sequences listed, around 15% are singletons. Sequenced material: PBMCs, mostly from graft donor cells, taken 360 days after TCRalphabeta/CD19-depleted stem cell transplant. The source of these receptors is a boy in the first two years of life who had a stem cell transplant for Wiskott-Aldrich syndrome, so the T cells may come from the graft donor. CDR3s include the opening cysteine and the closing phenylalanine or tryptophan. The order of the fields is D gene, V gene, J gene, clone size, CDR3 protein, CDR3 DNA. D genes are given only for firm matches. Only some rows state a clone size, as once, few, many or a class for expanded clones.

D: .
V: TRBV12-3/TRBV12-4
J: TRBJ1-1
size: .
CDR3: CASSFQLGHGEAFF
DNA: TGTGCCAGCAGTTTCCAACTGGGACATGGTGAAGCTTTCTTT

D: TRBD1
V: TRBV20-1
J: TRBJ1-1
size: few
CDR3: CKPTGDRGEAFF
DNA: TGCAAACCGACAGGGGATAGGGGTGAAGCTTTCTTT

D: .
V: TRBV30
J: TRBJ2-1
size: .
CDR3: CAWRGRSPFPYNEQFF
DNA: TGTGCCTGGAGGGGCAGGTCGCCTTTCCCCTACAATGAGCAGTTCTTC

D: .
V: TRBV20-1
J: TRBJ1-2
size: .
CDR3: CSAREIVGGFVYTF
DNA: TGCAGTGCTAGAGAAATAGTGGGTGGATTCGTGTACACCTTC

D: .
V: TRBV7-2
J: TRBJ2-2
size: few
CDR3: CASSLAINTGELFF
DNA: TGTGCCAGCAGCTTAGCGATTAACACCGGGGAGCTGTTTTTT

D: .
V: TRBV7-9
J: TRBJ2-2
size: .
CDR3: CASSLWGSGNTGELFF
DNA: TGTGCCAGCAGCTTATGGGGTTCAGGGAACACCGGGGAGCTGTTTTTT

D: .
V: TRBV20-1
J: TRBJ1-2
size: few
CDR3: CSAFRLGRKGYTF
DNA: TGCAGTGCCTTCAGGCTCGGCCGAAAAGGCTACACCTTC

D: .
V: TRBV6-5
J: TRBJ1-3
size: many
CDR3: CASSYATSNSGNTIYF
DNA: TGTGCCAGCAGTTACGCGACTTCTAACTCTGGAAACACCATATATTTT

D: .
V: TRBV20-1
J: TRBJ2-5
size: few
CDR3: CSARVAGETQYF
DNA: TGCAGTGCTAGAGTGGCGGGAGAGACCCAGTACTTC

D: TRBD2
V: TRBV12-3/TRBV12-4
J: TRBJ2-3
size: few
CDR3: CASSLGTSSFLTDTQYF
DNA: TGTGCCAGCAGTTTAGGGACTAGTTCATTCCTCACAGATACGCAGTATTTT

D: .
V: TRBV5-1
J: TRBJ2-1
size: few
CDR3: CASSPPRGGGNEQFF
DNA: TGCGCCAGCAGCCCCCCCCGAGGGGGAGGGAATGAGCAGTTCTTC

D: .
V: TRBV5-1
J: TRBJ2-1
size: .
CDR3: CASSGTGTGVDEQFF
DNA: TGCGCCAGCAGCGGAACCGGGACCGGGGTTGATGAGCAGTTCTTC

D: .
V: TRBV10-3
J: TRBJ1-5
size: few
CDR3: CAISLSDNQPQHF
DNA: TGTGCCATCTCACTATCAGACAATCAGCCCCAGCATTTT

D: TRBD2
V: TRBV2
J: TRBJ2-1
size: few
CDR3: CASTKTSGPYNEQFF
DNA: TGTGCCAGCACCAAGACTAGCGGACCCTACAATGAGCAGTTCTTC

D: TRBD1
V: TRBV10-3
J: TRBJ2-7
size: .
CDR3: CAISKGQGVSYEQYF
DNA: TGTGCCATCAGTAAGGGACAGGGGGTGTCCTACGAGCAGTACTTC

D: .
V: TRBV7-9
J: TRBJ2-3
size: few
CDR3: CASSLSWVTDTQYF
DNA: TGTGCCAGCAGCTTATCTTGGGTCACAGATACGCAGTATTTT

D: .
V: TRBV7-8
J: TRBJ2-7
size: .
CDR3: CASSPRRALTYEQYF
DNA: TGTGCCAGCAGCCCCCGGAGGGCCCTAACCTACGAGCAGTACTTC

D: .
V: TRBV20-1
J: TRBJ2-5
size: .
CDR3: CSASHGETQYF
DNA: TGCAGTGCTTCACATGGGGAGACCCAGTACTTC

D: TRBD2
V: TRBV5-1
J: TRBJ2-1
size: many
CDR3: CASSLDGGLAGNEQFF
DNA: TGCGCCAGCAGCTTGGATGGTGGACTAGCGGGCAATGAGCAGTTCTTC

D: .
V: TRBV7-2
J: TRBJ2-7
size: many
CDR3: CASSLGGLLYEQYF
DNA: TGTGCCAGCAGCTTAGGGGGACTGCTCTACGAGCAGTACTTC

D: TRBD1
V: TRBV5-1
J: TRBJ2-7
size: many
CDR3: CASSGTGPYEQYF
DNA: TGCGCCAGCAGCGGGACAGGGCCCTACGAGCAGTACTTC

D: TRBD2
V: TRBV5-1
J: TRBJ2-3
size: .
CDR3: CASSPQRAGLTDTQYF
DNA: TGCGCCAGCAGCCCCCAGAGAGCGGGACTCACAGATACGCAGTATTTT

D: TRBD1
V: TRBV11-1
J: TRBJ2-7
size: few
CDR3: CASSPIQGARSRHGEQYF
DNA: TGTGCCAGCAGCCCAATCCAGGGGGCGCGATCCCGGCACGGGGAGCAGTACTTC

D: TRBD1
V: TRBV29-1
J: TRBJ1-6
size: .
CDR3: CSVGTGANSPLHF
DNA: TGCAGCGTCGGGACAGGGGCGAATTCACCCCTCCACTTT

D: .
V: TRBV14
J: TRBJ1-1
size: .
CDR3: CASSQDRGPRNTEAFF
DNA: TGTGCCAGCAGCCAAGATCGGGGACCGAGGAACACTGAAGCTTTCTTT

D: TRBD1
V: TRBV6-2/TRBV6-3
J: TRBJ2-7
size: .
CDR3: CASSYTILDRGDYEQHF
DNA: TGTGCCAGCAGTTACACGATCTTGGACAGGGGCGACTACGAGCAGCACTTC

D: TRBD1
V: TRBV24-1
J: TRBJ2-5
size: .
CDR3: CATSDFRQGEETQYF
DNA: TGTGCCACCAGTGATTTCAGACAGGGCGAAGAGACCCAGTACTTC

D: .
V: TRBV12-3/TRBV12-4
J: TRBJ2-7
size: .
CDR3: CASSLGSPSSYEQYF
DNA: TGTGCCAGCAGTTTGGGTAGCCCTAGCTCCTACGAGCAGTACTTC

D: TRBD2
V: TRBV9
J: TRBJ2-1
size: .
CDR3: CASSPHTWTSGYNEQFF
DNA: TGTGCCAGCAGCCCCCATACCTGGACTAGCGGATACAATGAGCAGTTCTTC

D: .
V: TRBV7-2
J: TRBJ2-4
size: .
CDR3: CASSLAGTLLNIQYF
DNA: TGTGCCAGCAGCTTAGCCGGGACTCTCTTAAACATTCAGTACTTC

D: TRBD2
V: TRBV12-3/TRBV12-4
J: TRBJ2-3
size: .
CDR3: CASSLGLAGGPDTQYF
DNA: TGTGCCAGCAGTCTGGGACTAGCGGGAGGTCCAGATACGCAGTATTTT

D: .
V: TRBV15
J: TRBJ2-1
size: .
CDR3: CATSRDRLSGGEQFF
DNA: TGTGCCACCAGCAGAGATCGCTTATCCGGCGGTGAGCAGTTCTTC

D: TRBD1
V: TRBV7-2
J: TRBJ1-2
size: .
CDR3: CASSPDAGGRNYGYTF
DNA: TGTGCCAGCAGCCCTGACGCAGGGGGCAGAAACTATGGCTACACCTTC

D: TRBD2
V: TRBV3-1
J: TRBJ2-5
size: .
CDR3: CASSQTSGLVGTQYF
DNA: TGTGCCAGCAGCCAAACTAGCGGGTTAGTAGGGACCCAGTACTTC

D: .
V: TRBV4-3
J: TRBJ2-1
size: .
CDR3: CASSRTLSYNEQFF
DNA: TGCGCCAGCAGCCGGACACTATCCTACAATGAGCAGTTCTTC

D: .
V: TRBV10-3
J: TRBJ2-5
size: few
CDR3: CAISADSQETQYF
DNA: TGTGCCATCAGTGCTGACAGCCAAGAGACCCAGTACTTC

D: .
V: TRBV4-3
J: TRBJ2-7
size: many
CDR3: CASSQDGLVSYEQYF
DNA: TGCGCCAGCAGCCAAGATGGGCTAGTCTCCTACGAGCAGTACTTC